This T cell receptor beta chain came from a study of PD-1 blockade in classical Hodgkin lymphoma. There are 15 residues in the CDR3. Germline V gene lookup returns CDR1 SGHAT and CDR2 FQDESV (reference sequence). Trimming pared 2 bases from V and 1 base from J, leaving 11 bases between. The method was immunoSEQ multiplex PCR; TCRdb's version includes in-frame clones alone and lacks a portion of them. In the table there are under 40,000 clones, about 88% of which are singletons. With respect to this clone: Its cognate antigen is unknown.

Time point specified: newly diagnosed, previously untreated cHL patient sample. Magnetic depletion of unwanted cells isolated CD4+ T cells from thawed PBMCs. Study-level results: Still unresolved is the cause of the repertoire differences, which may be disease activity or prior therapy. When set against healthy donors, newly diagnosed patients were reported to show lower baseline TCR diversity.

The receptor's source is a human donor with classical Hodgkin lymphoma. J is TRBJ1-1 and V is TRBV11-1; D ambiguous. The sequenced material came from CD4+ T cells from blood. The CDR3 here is CASSLQVRGNTEAFF. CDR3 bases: TGTGCCAGCAGCTTACAAGTCCGGGGGAACACTGAAGCTTTCTTT.